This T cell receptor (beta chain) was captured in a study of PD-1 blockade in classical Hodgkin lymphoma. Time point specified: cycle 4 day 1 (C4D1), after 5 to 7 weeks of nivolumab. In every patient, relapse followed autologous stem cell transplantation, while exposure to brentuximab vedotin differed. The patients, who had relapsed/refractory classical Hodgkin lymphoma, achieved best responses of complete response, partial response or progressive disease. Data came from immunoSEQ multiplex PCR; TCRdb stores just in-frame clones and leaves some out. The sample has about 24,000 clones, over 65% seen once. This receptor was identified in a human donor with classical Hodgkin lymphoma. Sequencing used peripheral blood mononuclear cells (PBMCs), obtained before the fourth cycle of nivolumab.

The CDR3 DNA is TGTGCCAGCAGCTTAAGGCGGGACGGGTCGGATACGCAGTATTTT. Translated, it gives CASSLRRDGSDTQYF. The chain uses TRBV7-9 and TRBJ2-3; D possibly corresponds to TRBD2 (6 bases). The CDR3 loop spans 15 amino acids. Trimming took 2 bases from V and 6 from J, leaving 15 bases between them. The germline V gene encodes CDR1 SEHNR and CDR2 FQNEAQ (reference sequence). The full variable domain, in which reference TRBV7-9 and TRBJ2-3 provide the parts outside the CDR3, is DTGVSQNPRHKITKRGQNVTFRCDPISEHNRLYWYRQTLGQGPEFLTYFQNEAQLEKSRLLSDRFSAERPKGSFSTLEIQRTEQGDSAMYLCASSLRRDGSDTQYFGPGTRLTVL.